One sample yielded the 12 T cell receptor beta chains listed below, sequenced in a study of human T cells and chemical hapten exposure. TCRdb processed the RACE reads anew with MiXCR; each CDR3 protein has one entry. This table has approximately 110,000 distinct CDR3 sequences, less than 35% appearing once. The time point was: patch test 3, about 24 weeks after DPC sensitization. As for treatment: therapeutic diphenylcyclopropenone sensitization with weekly scalp DPC. The sequencing used whole blood, collected in connection with sensitization to the hapten diphenylcyclopropenone (DPC). The receptors here all came from a man aged 35-49 years with alopecia areata. Some clones in this sample may be carry-over from other donors' samples.

This chain uses TRBV6-5 with TRBJ2-3; TRBD1 might be the D (6 bases). Trimming shortened V by 6 bases and J by 4 bases, and 17 bases separated the two germline ends. The CDR3 contains 15 residues. Germline lookup yields CDR1 MNHEY and CDR2 SVGAGI. CDR3 loop: CASSPQGSDADTQYF. The CDR3 DNA reads as TGTGCCAGCAGCCCACAGGGATCAGATGCAGATACGCAGTATTTT.

The chain combines TRBV7-9 with TRBJ1-1; maybe TRBD1 (6 bases). V shed 2 bases and J shed 12 bases, with 28 bases lying between them. This CDR3 is built from 17 residues. CDR1 is SEHNR and CDR2 is FQNEAQ in the germline V gene (reference sequence). The CDR3 DNA sequence: TGTGCCAGCAGCTTAAATGGGGGGGCAGGTGGGGCCCGGAGGACTTTCTTT. Translating it yields CASSLNGGAGGARRTFF.

The chain employs TRBV11-2 and TRBJ1-1; a possible D gene is TRBD1 (5 bases). The CDR3 is 13 amino acids. Trimming pared 3 bases from V and 6 bases from J, leaving 11 bases between. Per the germline V gene, CDR1 is SGHAT and CDR2 is FQNNGV. CDR3 sequence reads: CASSLLRDAEAFF. The CDR3 DNA sequence: TGTGCCAGCAGCTTGCTCAGGGACGCTGAAGCTTTCTTT.

This clonotype has more than one count but fewer than ten. The chain uses TRBV7-2 and TRBJ1-3; D is possibly TRBD1 (5 bases). Looked up from germline, CDR1 is SGHTA and CDR2 is FQGNSA. The CDR3 runs 16 residues. The V end lost 0 bases, the J end lost 0 bases, and 9 bases lay between the germline ends. CDR3 region: CASSLAGAFSGNTIYF. The CDR3, as DNA: TGTGCCAGCAGCTTAGCTGGGGCCTTCTCTGGAAACACCATATATTTT.

This chain joins TRBV30 and TRBJ2-7; tentatively, D is TRBD1 (6 bases). CDR1 GTSNPN and CDR2 SVGIG come from the germline V gene (reference sequence). Between the trimmed V and J ends, which lost 2 bases and 6 bases, there was a span of 14 bases. This CDR3 has 13 residues. DNA for the CDR3: TGTGCCTGGAGTCCAGGGGTAGTGGGCGAGCAGTACTTC. Protein product: CAWSPGVVGEQYF.

The rearrangement uses TRBV6-5 and TRBJ2-1, with 11 bases lining up with TRBD2. CDR1 MNHEY and CDR2 SVGAGI come from the germline V gene. V lost 2 bases to trimming and J lost 6 bases; unmatched junction nucleotides: 3. This CDR3 has 15 amino acids. The DNA for the CDR3 is TGTGCCAGCAGTTACATGGGACTAGCGGTCAATGAGCAGTTCTTC. This sequence encodes CASSYMGLAVNEQFF.

The rearrangement uses TRBV9 and TRBJ2-5; D gene uncertain. The CDR3 runs 14 residues. Germline CDR1 is SGDLS and CDR2 is YYNGEE. Trimming took off 3 bases at V and 2 bases at J, with 11 bases between the two ends. The CDR3 loop reads CASSGSGVQETQYF. CDR3 bases: TGTGCCAGCAGCGGGAGTGGCGTACAAGAGACCCAGTACTTC.

V and J are TRBV7-9 and TRBJ2-3, with 7 bases aligning to TRBD1. Germline V gene data show CDR1 as SEHNR and CDR2 as FQNEAQ (reference sequence). This CDR3 has 14 residues. V shed 5 bases, J shed 5 bases, and the junction held 7 bases outside the gene matches. The CDR3 reads CASSPIGGRDTQYF. The DNA for the CDR3 is TGTGCCAGCAGCCCAATAGGGGGCAGAGATACGCAGTATTTT.

This chain joins TRBV4-2 and TRBJ2-7; tentatively, D is TRBD1 (6 bases). The length of the CDR3 is 15 residues. The V gene lost 0 bases and the J gene lost 2 bases, with 11 bases spanning the gap. The V gene's germline CDR1 is LGHNA and CDR2 YNFKEQ. The CDR3, as DNA: TGTGCCAGCAGCCAAGATCGACAGGCTCCCTACGAGCAGTACTTC. This gives the protein CASSQDRQAPYEQYF.

The chain carries TRBV5-1 and TRBJ2-5, with D perhaps TRBD2 (5 bases). The V gene lost 4 bases and the J gene lost 5 bases, with 21 bases spanning the gap. CDR1 is SGHRS, CDR2 YFSETQ, per germline. The CDR3 sequence is 16 residues long. For the CDR3, the DNA is TGCGCCAGCAGCCTCCCACCGGGGAATGCCGGGGAGACCCAGTACTTC. Residues: CASSLPPGNAGETQYF. Together with reference TRBV5-1 and TRBJ2-5, the CDR3 gives the full variable domain: KAGVTQTPRYLIKTRGQQVTLSCSPISGHRSVSWYQQTPGQGLQFLFEYFSETQRNKGNFPGRFSGRQFSNSRSEMNVSTLELGDSALYLCASSLPPGNAGETQYFGPGTRLLVL.

The V gene is TRBV9, the J gene TRBJ2-7, with 9 bases that match TRBD2. V lost 4 bases to trimming and J lost 1 base; unmatched junction nucleotides: 9. The CDR3 loop spans 16 amino acids. Germline V gene data show CDR1 as SGDLS and CDR2 as YYNGEE. CDR3 coding DNA: TGTGCCAGCAGCCCGGATAAAAGCGGGAGGTCCTACGAGCAGTACTTC. Translating it yields CASSPDKSGRSYEQYF. The full variable domain, rest sourced from reference TRBV9 and TRBJ2-7, is DSGVTQTPKHLITATGQRVTLRCSPRSGDLSVYWYQQSLDQGLQFLIQYYNGEERAKGNILERFSAQQFPDLHSELNLSSLELGDSALYFCASSPDKSGRSYEQYFGPGTRLTVT.

The rearrangement joins TRBV29-1 to TRBJ2-1; D gene uncertain. The CDR3 loop spans 10 amino acids. Germline V gene sequence: CDR1 SQVTM, CDR2 ANQGSEA. Between the trimmed V and J ends, which lost 2 bases and 10 bases, there was a span of 6 bases. Here the CDR3 DNA reads TGCAGCGTTGAATATCTGGAGCAGTTCTTC. Amino acids: CSVEYLEQFF.